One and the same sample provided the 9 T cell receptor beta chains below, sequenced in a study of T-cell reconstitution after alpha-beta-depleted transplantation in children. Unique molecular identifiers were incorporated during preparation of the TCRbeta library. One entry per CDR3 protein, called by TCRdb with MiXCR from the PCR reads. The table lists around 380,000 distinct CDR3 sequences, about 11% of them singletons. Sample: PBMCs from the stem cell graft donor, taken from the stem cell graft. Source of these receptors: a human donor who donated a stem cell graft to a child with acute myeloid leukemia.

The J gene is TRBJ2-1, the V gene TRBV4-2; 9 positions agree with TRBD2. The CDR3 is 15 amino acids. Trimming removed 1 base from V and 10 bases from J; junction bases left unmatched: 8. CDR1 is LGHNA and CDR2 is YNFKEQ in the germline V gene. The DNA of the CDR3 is TGTGCCAGCAGCCAAGTGGGCAGCGGGGGGCGCGAGCAGTTCTTC. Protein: CASSQVGSGGREQFF.

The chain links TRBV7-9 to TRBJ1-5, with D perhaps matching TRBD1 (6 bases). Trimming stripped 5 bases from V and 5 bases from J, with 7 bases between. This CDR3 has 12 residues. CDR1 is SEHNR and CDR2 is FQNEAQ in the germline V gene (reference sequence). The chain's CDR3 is CASSTGYQPQHF. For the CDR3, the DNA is TGTGCCAGCAGCACAGGGTATCAGCCCCAGCATTTT.

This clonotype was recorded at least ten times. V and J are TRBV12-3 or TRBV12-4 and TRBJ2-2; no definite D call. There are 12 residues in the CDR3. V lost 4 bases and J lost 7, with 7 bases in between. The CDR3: CASSWGGGELFF. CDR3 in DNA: TGTGCCAGCAGTTGGGGTGGCGGGGAGCTGTTTTTT.

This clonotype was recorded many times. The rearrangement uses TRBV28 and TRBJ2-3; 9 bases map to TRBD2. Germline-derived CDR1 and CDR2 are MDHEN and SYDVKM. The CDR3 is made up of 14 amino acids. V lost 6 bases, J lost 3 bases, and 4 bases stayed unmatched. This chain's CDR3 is CASRNSGSTDTQYF. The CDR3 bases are TGTGCCAGCAGGAATAGCGGGAGTACAGATACGCAGTATTTT.

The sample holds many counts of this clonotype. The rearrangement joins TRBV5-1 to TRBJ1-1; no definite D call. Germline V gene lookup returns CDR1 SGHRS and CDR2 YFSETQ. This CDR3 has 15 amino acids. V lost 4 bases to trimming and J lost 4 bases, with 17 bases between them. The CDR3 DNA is TGCGCCAGCAGCCCGGTCGGGGAGGGAGCCACTGAAGCTTTCTTT. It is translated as CASSPVGEGATEAFF.

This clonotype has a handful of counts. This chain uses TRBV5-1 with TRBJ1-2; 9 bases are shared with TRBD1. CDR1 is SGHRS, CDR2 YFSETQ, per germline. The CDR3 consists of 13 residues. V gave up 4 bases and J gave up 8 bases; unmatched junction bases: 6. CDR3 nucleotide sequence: TGCGCCAGCAGCGCCGGACAGGGGAACGGCTACACCTTC. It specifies CASSAGQGNGYTF.

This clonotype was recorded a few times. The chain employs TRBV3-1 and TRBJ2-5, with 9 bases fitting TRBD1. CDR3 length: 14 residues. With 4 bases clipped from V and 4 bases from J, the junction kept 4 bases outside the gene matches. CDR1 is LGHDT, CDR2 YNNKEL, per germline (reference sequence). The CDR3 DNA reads TGTGCCAGCAGCCGGACAGGGGAGGGAGAGACCCAGTACTTC. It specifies CASSRTGEGETQYF.

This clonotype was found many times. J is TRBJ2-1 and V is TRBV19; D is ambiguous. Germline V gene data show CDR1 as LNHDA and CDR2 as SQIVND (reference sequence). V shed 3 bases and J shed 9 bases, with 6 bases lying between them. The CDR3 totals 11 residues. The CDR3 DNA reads TGTGCCAGTAGTATGGGTCTTGAGCAGTTCTTC. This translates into CASSMGLEQFF.

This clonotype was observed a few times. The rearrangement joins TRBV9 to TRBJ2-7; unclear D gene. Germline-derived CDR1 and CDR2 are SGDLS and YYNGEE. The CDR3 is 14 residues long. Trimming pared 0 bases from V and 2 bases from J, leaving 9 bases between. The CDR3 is CASSVGTNPYEQYF. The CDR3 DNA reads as TGTGCCAGCAGCGTAGGTACGAACCCCTACGAGCAGTACTTC.